This TCR beta chain is from a study of identical twins (dated by TCRdb to the mid-2010s). In terms of the full investigation: TCR alpha and beta repertoires from monozygotic twins, unrelated adults of various ages and cord blood were deep-sequenced to test whether fetal clonotypes persist. To rule out contamination, replicate twin experiments were performed at different times with different library preparation protocols.

As for this clonotype: Its antigen target is currently unknown. Base qualities are not provided; no much larger clone lies one nucleotide away.

CDR1 SGHRS and CDR2 YFSETQ were looked up in the germline V gene. CDR3 length: 15 amino acids, cysteine to phenylalanine. The kept DNA is CDR3 alone, 45 bases in frame from the first base. For this chain, trimming is 0 bases at the V end and 9 bases at the J end, and the number of junction bases without a gene match is 5. Library preparation employed 5' RACE. Sequencer: Illumina HiSeq 2000. Template switching introduced a universal primer binding site; the final cDNA contained a unique molecular identifier, enabling accurate counting of TCR cDNA molecules. Specific primers in the conserved constant-segment region were used to synthesize first-strand cDNA for TCR alpha and beta chains. Each cDNA library was double barcoded, with a SMART-Mk sample barcode plus Illumina barcodes, to control for contamination. TruSeq adapter sequences, together with Illumina sample barcodes, were added in two successive PCR steps. TCR alpha and beta cDNA libraries were sequenced on the Illumina HiSeq platform with custom primers. The original pipeline was this. Unique molecular identifiers were extracted from raw reads with MiGEC, and CDR3 positions were determined with MiXCR. For each individual, recombination models were inferred using an EM algorithm with the repgenHMM and IGoR tools. Shared clonotypes were analyzed with the tcR package in R, and sharing was normalized by the product of cloneset sizes. To study raw recombination free of thymic and clonal selection effects, out-of-frame nonproductive sequences were analyzed. TCRdb reprocessing: public reads trimmed at Q25 with fastp, clones called with MiXCR, in-frame beta chains kept. Here each entry gathers all rows of one CDR3 protein and keeps the most common genes and DNA. The V and J calls and clone size are TCRdb's, not the authors'. The table for this sample lists approximately 470,000 distinct CDR3 sequences; approximately 15% of them were counted only once. Of the sample, around 0.48% falls within the top ten clones.

Only healthy Caucasian donors were included. The twin cohort comprised three pairs of female monozygotic twins, all aged roughly 18 to 29 years. Positive isolation kits from Invitrogen were used to isolate the CD4+ and CD8+ T cell populations. On the study overall, not on this receptor specifically: Invariant T cells such as MAIT and iNKT could partly confound zero-insertion analyses, although diverse VJ usage argued against such confounding for most clonotypes. Compared with coincidental sharing between unrelated individuals, out-of-frame TCR alpha sequences shared between twins showed an excess of sequences with low generation probability. In beta out-of-frame sequences, excess twin sharing was weaker, because having fewer shared sequences lowered the signal-to-noise ratio. Because the same donors could not be followed over many years, the conclusions relied on cross-sectional statistical analysis. In monozygotic twins, out-of-frame TCR alpha sharing was systematically underestimated by recombination models, although the models agreed with sharing between unrelated individuals. Abundant cord blood beta clonotypes had fewer insertions, young adult naive repertoires showed a similar but weaker trend, and memory repertoires showed no such trend.

The same data also contributed to another study, on yellow fever vaccine responses in identical twins. As described in the second report: According to the authors, the vaccine-induced T cell response in identical twins seemed to be partly convergent and partly specific to each individual. The study precisely tracked vaccine-responding T cell clones in identical twins.

This TCR was recovered from a young woman in good health. The chain was built from TRBV5-1 and TRBJ2-1; TRBD2 agrees with 11 junctional bases. The sequenced material came from CD4+ T cells sorted from blood. The CDR3 region has the sequence CASSLALAGGGEQFF. The nucleotide sequence is TGCGCCAGCAGCTTGGCCCTAGCGGGGGGTGGTGAGCAGTTCTTC.